The present TCR beta chain was sequenced within a study of blood T cell repertoires in COVID-19. Turning to the study itself: There were acute and convalescent COVID-19 samples, and they came from the United States, Italy and Spain.

Resolution of symptoms, clearance, or two negative PCRs was present in recovered Cohort 3 donors. Generated by immunoSEQ multiplex PCR, the TCRdb table keeps only in-frame clones and is missing some. The sample lists a few hundred thousand clones, 70% to 90% occurring once. Germline V gene data show CDR1 as MNHEY and CDR2 as SMNVEV (reference sequence). Trimming removed 5 bases at V and 4 bases at J, with 5 bases between. The CDR3 consists of 11 residues. The rearrangement links TRBV27 to TRBJ1-1; no clear D gene. Material for sequencing was PBMCs or T cells enriched from blood (not recorded which). The TCR sequence derives from a woman between 45 and 60 years old who had recovered from COVID-19. CDR3 residues: CASSPVTEAFF. CDR3 nucleotides: TGTGCCAGCAGTCCGGTCACTGAAGCTTTCTTT.